This T cell receptor (beta chain) was identified in a study of T-cell reconstitution after alpha-beta-depleted transplantation in children. J was trimmed by 4 bases and V by 6 bases; bases with no gene match: 7. The V gene's germline CDR1 is DFQATT and CDR2 SNEGSKA (reference sequence). The CDR3 has 14 amino acids. This clonotype was counted between two and nine times. Library preparation (for TCRbeta) was performed with unique molecular identifiers. TCRdb redid the calling of the PCR reads with MiXCR, one entry per CDR3 protein. The profile covers some 280,000 distinct CDR3 sequences, with over 8% appearing a single time and around a tenth taken by the ten largest.

Sequenced material: PBMCs from the stem cell graft donor, taken from the stem cell graft. The V gene is TRBV20-1, the J gene TRBJ2-1; 9 positions match TRBD2. This clonotype originated in a human donor who donated a stem cell graft to a child with SCID. The CDR3 is CSARLAVTYNEQFF. As DNA, the CDR3 is TGCAGTGCGCGACTAGCGGTGACGTACAATGAGCAGTTCTTC.